Here is one T cell receptor beta chain with its context. No antigen is known for it. Per-base qualities were not stored, and no clone one base away is much larger. The receptor library was made with 5' RACE. The instrument given in TCRdb is Illumina HiSeq 2000. Template switching introduced a universal primer binding site; the final cDNA contained a unique molecular identifier, enabling accurate counting of TCR cDNA molecules. Specific primers in the conserved constant-segment region were used to synthesize first-strand cDNA for TCR alpha and beta chains. To control for contamination, each cDNA library was double barcoded with a SMART-Mk sample barcode plus Illumina barcodes. TruSeq adapter sequences along with Illumina sample barcodes were introduced in two successive PCR steps. The TCR alpha and beta cDNA libraries were sequenced on the Illumina HiSeq platform using custom primers. The source study handled its data this way. Raw reads were processed with MiGEC to extract unique molecular identifiers, and MiXCR was used to determine CDR3 positions. Recombination models were inferred per individual with the repgenHMM and IGoR tools using an EM algorithm. The tcR package in R was used for shared clonotype analysis, with sharing normalized by the product of cloneset sizes. Out-of-frame nonproductive sequences were analyzed to study raw recombination free of thymic and clonal selection effects. TCRdb reran the public reads through fastp at Q25 and MiXCR, keeping productive beta chains. Duplicate CDR3 protein sequences are folded into a single record with the most common DNA and genes. For this entry, the V and J calls and clone size follow TCRdb and not the study's own pipeline. The sample yields roughly 1,500,000 distinct CDR3 sequences; under 35% were counted once. 0.25% to 0.3% of the sample rests with the top ten.

The sample originates from a study of identical twins (dated by TCRdb to 2015 to 2016). Broadly, across the study: The study deep-sequenced TCR alpha and beta repertoires from monozygotic twins, unrelated adults of various ages and cord blood to test whether fetal clonotypes persist. Replicate twin experiments were performed at different times using different library preparation protocols to rule out contamination.

The study at large found these results: Because the same donors could not be followed over many years, the conclusions relied on cross-sectional statistical analysis. The excess sharing between twins in beta out-of-frame sequences was weaker because fewer shared sequences reduced the signal-to-noise ratio. Invariant T cells such as MAIT and iNKT could partly confound zero-insertion analyses, although diverse VJ usage argued against such confounding for most clonotypes. Abundant cord blood beta clonotypes carried fewer insertions; young adult naive repertoires showed a weaker similar trend, while memory repertoires showed none. Compared with coincidental sharing between unrelated individuals, an excess of low generation-probability sequences was observed among out-of-frame TCR alpha sequences shared between twins. Out-of-frame TCR alpha sharing in monozygotic twins was systematically underestimated by recombination models, whereas sharing between unrelated individuals was in agreement with the recombination models.

All donors were healthy Caucasians. This sequence originates from a newborn girl in good health. The sample was cord blood.

The CDR3 reads as follows: CASSQGKGTSSYEQYF. The DNA sequence reads TGCGCCAGCAGCCAAGGAAAAGGGACTAGCTCCTACGAGCAGTACTTC. The chain joins TRBV4-1 to TRBJ2-7, with 8 bases aligning to TRBD2. Ends trimmed: V by 1 base, J by 0 bases; bases unmatched to a gene: 5. Inclusive of the bounding cysteine and phenylalanine, the CDR3 is 16 residues long. CDR3 DNA is the only sequence kept; it has 48 bases, read in frame from the first base. CDR1 and CDR2, per the germline V gene, are MGHRA and YSYEKL.